Listed below are T cell receptor beta chains from one sample, sequenced in a study of cytomegalovirus exposure and HLA in healthy donors. Libraries were prepared by immunoSEQ multiplex PCR; TCRdb keeps only in-frame clonotypes and omits some of them. This table holds fewer than 250,000 clones, more than 75% found once. The sequenced material came from PBMCs. The source of these receptors is a middle-aged man in good health and CMV-seropositive. Both conserved end residues are part of each CDR3. Each record gives: V gene, J gene, clone size, D gene, CDR3 protein, CDR3 DNA. The D gene is left open where the match is weak. Size is stated for part of the rows, as once, few or many counts, or as a class when the clone is expanded.

TRBV29-1	TRBJ2-7	.	.	CSVQGSSYEQYF	TGCAGCGTTCAGGGAAGCTCCTACGAGCAGTACTTC
TRBV11-2	TRBJ1-3	.	TRBD1	CASSLARDRVSDTIYF	TGTGCCAGCAGCTTAGCGCGGGACAGGGTTTCAGACACCATATATTTT
TRBV19	TRBJ2-3	.	.	CASSPPGFGGTQYF	TGTGCCAGTAGTCCCCCGGGTTTTGGAGGTACGCAGTATTTT
TRBV7-2	TRBJ2-3	few	.	CASSQGADTQYF	TGTGCCAGCAGCCAAGGGGCGGATACGCAGTATTTT
TRBV7-9	TRBJ1-1	.	.	CASSGERGSEAFF	TGTGCCAGCAGCGGCGAACGGGGGTCTGAAGCTTTCTTT
TRBV6-5	TRBJ2-4	.	TRBD1	CASSLDRGLAKNIQYF	TGTGCCAGCAGTTTGGACAGGGGACTAGCCAAAAACATTCAGTACTTC
TRBV29-1	TRBJ2-2	.	.	CSVVGQLNTGELFF	TGCAGCGTTGTTGGGCAGCTGAACACCGGGGAGCTGTTTTTT
TRBV5-1	TRBJ1-1	.	.	CASSGTRNTEAFF	TGCGCCAGCAGCGGTACACGGAACACTGAAGCTTTCTTT
TRBV11-2	TRBJ2-5	.	TRBD2	CASSLGGGQETQYF	TGTGCCAGCAGCTTAGGGGGGGGGCAAGAGACCCAGTACTTC
TRBV2	TRBJ1-5	.	TRBD1	CASSALTGISQPQHF	TGTGCCAGCAGTGCGCTGACAGGGATCAGTCAGCCCCAGCATTTT
TRBV9	TRBJ2-7	.	.	CASSVEPGTYYEQYF	TGTGCCAGCAGCGTAGAACCTGGGACTTACTACGAGCAGTACTTC
TRBV9	TRBJ2-2	.	TRBD1	CASSPPDRGTGELFF	TGTGCCAGCAGCCCCCCGGACAGGGGGACCGGGGAGCTGTTTTTT
TRBV14	TRBJ2-5	.	TRBD1	CASSQGQGPVAQYF	TGTGCCAGCAGCCAGGGACAGGGCCCGGTGGCCCAGTACTTC
TRBV27	TRBJ2-7	.	.	CASSLFQGEQYF	TGTGCCAGCAGTTTATTCCAGGGTGAGCAGTACTTC
TRBV18	TRBJ1-5	.	TRBD1	CASSPQGTGGGQPQHF	TGTGCCAGCTCACCACAAGGGACAGGAGGAGGTCAGCCCCAGCATTTT
TRBV6-4	TRBJ2-1	few	.	CASRADDFGEQFF	TGTGCCAGCAGAGCGGACGATTTTGGTGAGCAGTTCTTC
TRBV7-9	TRBJ2-5	few	TRBD2	CSSSLGLAQETQYF	TGTTCCAGCAGCCTTGGACTAGCCCAAGAGACCCAGTACTTC
TRBV30	TRBJ2-4	.	TRBD1	CAWSFPDRGIAKNIQYF	TGTGCCTGGAGTTTCCCGGACAGGGGGATAGCCAAAAACATTCAGTACTTC
TRBV9	TRBJ1-1	.	.	CASSVGGMNTEAFF	TGTGCCAGCAGCGTAGGGGGCATGAACACTGAAGCTTTCTTT
TRBV5-6	TRBJ1-5	.	.	CASSPSYSNQPQHF	TGTGCCAGCAGCCCCTCCTATAGCAATCAGCCCCAGCATTTT
TRBV30	TRBJ1-2	once	TRBD1	CAYTGGLGGYTF	TGTGCCTATACAGGGGGATTGGGCGGCTACACCTTC
TRBV7-9	TRBJ1-5	.	TRBD1	CASSLGGQGSQPQHF	TGTGCCAGCAGCTTAGGAGGACAGGGGTCTCAGCCCCAGCATTTT
TRBV6-6	TRBJ1-5	.	.	CASSPWPGSNQPQHF	TGTGCCAGCAGCCCTTGGCCGGGTAGCAATCAGCCCCAGCATTTT
TRBV5-1	TRBJ2-1	.	.	CASSLVTSGYNEQFF	TGCGCCAGCAGCTTGGTGACTAGTGGGTACAATGAGCAGTTCTTC
TRBV19	TRBJ2-7	.	TRBD2	CASSPSGGYSYEQYF	TGTGCCAGTAGTCCGTCGGGGGGTTACTCCTACGAGCAGTACTTC
TRBV15	TRBJ2-7	few	TRBD1	CATSRAILRDSPYEQYF	TGTGCCACCAGCAGAGCCATCCTTCGGGACAGCCCCTACGAGCAGTACTTC
TRBV5-6	TRBJ2-1	.	TRBD2	CASSLGGGLAGNEQFF	TGTGCCAGCAGCTTGGGGGGGGGTTTAGCGGGAAATGAGCAGTTCTTC